This T cell receptor beta chain was identified in a study of spatial heterogeneity in lung cancer. Stated time point: sample taken at primary tumor resection. TCRs were sequenced from unsorted whole RNA of tumor, nontumor lung or PBMC. This clonotype was seen ten or more times. The V gene's germline CDR1 is ENHRY and CDR2 SYGVKD. The CDR3 is made up of 15 amino acids. Trimming left V 6 bases short and J 5 bases short, with 19 bases between. MiXCR was run by TCRdb on the 5' RACE reads, yielding one entry per CDR3 protein. Among roughly 23,000 distinct CDR3 sequences listed, 4% to 5% were seen once. The rearrangement joins TRBV10-3 to TRBJ2-5; possibly TRBD1 or TRBD2 for D (5 bases each). The clonotype comes from a male donor with early-stage non-small cell lung cancer. The source was PBMCs, collected at surgery. The CDR3 DNA reads as TGTGCCATCAGAGGGACGGTGGATTCGGTGGAGACCCAGTACTTC. Protein sequence: CAIRGTVDSVETQYF.